This TCR beta chain was retrieved from a study of blood T cell repertoires in COVID-19. Study as a whole: From the United States, Italy and Spain came samples of acute and convalescent COVID-19. PBMCs, B-cell-depleted T cells, or T cells were the source of the cDNA or gDNA that made up the material.

In germline, CDR1 is LNHDA, CDR2 SQIVND (reference sequence). CDR3 length: 15 amino acids. With V trimmed by 6 bases and J by 1 base, 5 bases remained unmatched. This table comes from immunoSEQ multiplex PCR, and its TCRdb copy is limited to in-frame clones, with some not included. The data show 45,000 to 70,000 clones, with over 80% seen just once and less than 25% held by the top ten. The clonotype originates from a woman aged 55 to 70 with acute or convalescent COVID-19. Sequenced sample: peripheral blood. The chain employs TRBV19 and TRBJ2-1; TRBD1 matches 8 bases. The CDR3 nucleotides read TGTGCCAGTAGGACAGGGGAAAAATCCTACAATGAGCAGTTCTTC. This translates into CASRTGEKSYNEQFF.